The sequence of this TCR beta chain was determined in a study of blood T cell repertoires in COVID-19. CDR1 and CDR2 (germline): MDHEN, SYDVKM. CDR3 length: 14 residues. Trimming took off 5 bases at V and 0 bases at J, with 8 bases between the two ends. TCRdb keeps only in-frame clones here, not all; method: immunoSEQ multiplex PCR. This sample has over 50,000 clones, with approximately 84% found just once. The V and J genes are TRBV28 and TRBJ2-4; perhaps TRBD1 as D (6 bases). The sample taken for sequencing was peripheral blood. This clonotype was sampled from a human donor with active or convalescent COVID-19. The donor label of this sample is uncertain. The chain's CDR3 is CASSGQLAKNIQYF. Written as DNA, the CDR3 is TGTGCCAGCAGTGGACAGCTAGCCAAAAACATTCAGTACTTC.